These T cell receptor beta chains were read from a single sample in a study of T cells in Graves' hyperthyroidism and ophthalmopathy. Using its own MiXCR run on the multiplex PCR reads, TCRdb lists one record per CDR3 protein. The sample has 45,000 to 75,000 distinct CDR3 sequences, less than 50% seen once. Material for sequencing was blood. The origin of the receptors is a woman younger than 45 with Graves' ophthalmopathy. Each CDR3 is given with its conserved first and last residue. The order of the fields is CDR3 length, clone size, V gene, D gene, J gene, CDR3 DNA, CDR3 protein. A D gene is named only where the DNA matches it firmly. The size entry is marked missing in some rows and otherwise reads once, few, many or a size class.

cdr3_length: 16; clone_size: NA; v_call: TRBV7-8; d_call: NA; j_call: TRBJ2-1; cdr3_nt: TGTGCCAGCAGCTTAGGAGGAGGGGGATCTTCGGATGAGCAGTTCTTC; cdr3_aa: CASSLGGGGSSDEQFF
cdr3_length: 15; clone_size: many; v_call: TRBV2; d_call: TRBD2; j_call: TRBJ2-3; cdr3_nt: TGTGCCAGCAGTGTGGATAGCGGGAGCGCAGATACGCAGTATTTT; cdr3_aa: CASSVDSGSADTQYF
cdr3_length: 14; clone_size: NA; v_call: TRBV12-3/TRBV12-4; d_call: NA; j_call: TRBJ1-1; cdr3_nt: TGTGCCAGCAGTCTAGGACTAGCGGGCACTGAAGCTTTCTTT; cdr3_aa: CASSLGLAGTEAFF
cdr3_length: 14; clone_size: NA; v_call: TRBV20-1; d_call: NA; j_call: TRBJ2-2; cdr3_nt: TGCAGTGCTAGAGATCGGATGCGGACCGGGGAGCTGTTTTTT; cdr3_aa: CSARDRMRTGELFF
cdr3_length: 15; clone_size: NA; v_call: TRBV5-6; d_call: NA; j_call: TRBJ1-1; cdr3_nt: TGTGCCAGCAGCTGGGTAAAGGTGTTGAACACGGAAGCTTTCTTT; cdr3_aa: CASSWVKVLNTEAFF
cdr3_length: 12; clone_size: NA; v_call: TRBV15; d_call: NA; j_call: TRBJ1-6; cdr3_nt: TGTGCCACCAGCAGGGATGATTCACCCCTCCACTTT; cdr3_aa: CATSRDDSPLHF
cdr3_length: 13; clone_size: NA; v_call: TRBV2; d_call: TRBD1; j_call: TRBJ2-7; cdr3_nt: TGTGCCAGCGGGGGACAGGGACCCCACGAGCAGTACTTC; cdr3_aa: CASGGQGPHEQYF
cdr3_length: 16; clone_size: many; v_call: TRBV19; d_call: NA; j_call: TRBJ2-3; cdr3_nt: TGTGCCAGTAGTATGACACAGGGAGCGGGAACAGATACGCAGTATTTT; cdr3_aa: CASSMTQGAGTDTQYF
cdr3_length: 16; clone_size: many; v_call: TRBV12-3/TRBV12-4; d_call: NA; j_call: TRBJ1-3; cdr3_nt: TGTGCCAGCAGTTTAGGTCTATGGGGGGCTGGAAACACCATATATTTT; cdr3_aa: CASSLGLWGAGNTIYF
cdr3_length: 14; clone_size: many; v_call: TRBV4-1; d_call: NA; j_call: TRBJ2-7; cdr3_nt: TGCGCCAGCAGCCCAAGGGACGGAAACTACGAGCAGTACTTC; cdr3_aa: CASSPRDGNYEQYF
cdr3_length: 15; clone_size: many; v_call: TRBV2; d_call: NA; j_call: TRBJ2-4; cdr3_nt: TGTGCCAGCAGTGAAGCAGGCGTAGCCAAAAACATTCAGTACTTC; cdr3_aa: CASSEAGVAKNIQYF
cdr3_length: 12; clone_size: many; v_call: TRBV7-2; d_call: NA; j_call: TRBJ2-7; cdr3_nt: TGTGCCAGCAGCTTAGTTGGGGGGCTGGCCACCTTC; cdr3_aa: CASSLVGGLATF
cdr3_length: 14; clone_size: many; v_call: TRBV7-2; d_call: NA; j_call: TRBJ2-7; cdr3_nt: TGTGCCAGCAGCCCCAGGGCCGGCGGCTACGAGCAGTACTTC; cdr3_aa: CASSPRAGGYEQYF